Each of the 5 T cell receptor beta chains below was sequenced from the same sample in a study of cytomegalovirus exposure and HLA in healthy donors. Using immunoSEQ multiplex PCR, the repertoire was profiled, and TCRdb retains in-frame clones only, with some absent. The sample yields tens of thousands of clones, over 85% seen once. The material sequenced was PBMCs. Every receptor here comes from a young man in good health and CMV-seronegative.

The V call is TRBV11-2, the J call TRBJ1-1; D may be TRBD1 (5 bases). The V and J ends lost 1 base and 10 bases respectively, with 10 bases between them. The germline V gene encodes CDR1 SGHAT and CDR2 FQNNGV. CDR3 length: 12 residues. The CDR3 DNA reads TGTGCCAGCAGCTTAGGGGCCGGGGGAGCTTTCTTT. Its protein product is CASSLGAGGAFF. The full variable domain, in which reference TRBV11-2 and TRBJ1-1 provide the parts outside the CDR3, is EAGVAQSPRYKIIEKRQSVAFWCNPISGHATLYWYQQILGQGPKLLIQFQNNGVVDDSQLPKDRFSAERLKGVDSTLKIQPAKLEDSAVYLCASSLGAGGAFFGQGTRLTVV.

DNA for the CDR3: TGTGCCAGCAGTAATTTAAACACAGATACGCAGTATTTT. As protein: CASSNLNTDTQYF. This chain uses TRBV28 with TRBJ2-3; D call uncertain. Trimming cost V 5 bases and J 2 bases, with 8 bases left between them. The CDR3 has 13 amino acids. Germline loops: CDR1 MDHEN, CDR2 SYDVKM.

The chain is built from TRBV28 and TRBJ1-2; TRBD1 is a possible D gene (6 bases). The CDR3 consists of 16 residues. V lost 5 bases to trimming and J lost 5 bases, with 21 bases between them. Germline V gene data show CDR1 as MDHEN and CDR2 as SYDVKM. For the CDR3, the DNA is TGTGCCAGCAGTCACAGTTGGGCAGGGGTTATTTATGGCTACACCTTC. This sequence encodes CASSHSWAGVIYGYTF.

This clone came up once. The chain joins TRBV28 to TRBJ1-4; D gene unclear. Germline CDR1 MDHEN, CDR2 SYDVKM. This CDR3 region has 16 residues. The germline V and J ends were trimmed by 3 bases and 2 bases, with 13 bases remaining between them. The CDR3 reads CASSFFSQRTNEKLFF. For the CDR3, the DNA is TGTGCCAGCAGTTTTTTCTCCCAGCGGACTAATGAAAAACTGTTTTTT.

The rearrangement uses TRBV2 and TRBJ2-2; D is uncertain. V lost 8 bases, J lost 2 bases, and 9 bases lay in between. The CDR3 runs 13 residues. The germline gives CDR1 SNHLY, CDR2 FYNNEI. The CDR3 DNA reads TGTGCCAGCGCGGTTGGTAACACCGGGGAGCTGTTTTTT. This sequence encodes CASAVGNTGELFF.